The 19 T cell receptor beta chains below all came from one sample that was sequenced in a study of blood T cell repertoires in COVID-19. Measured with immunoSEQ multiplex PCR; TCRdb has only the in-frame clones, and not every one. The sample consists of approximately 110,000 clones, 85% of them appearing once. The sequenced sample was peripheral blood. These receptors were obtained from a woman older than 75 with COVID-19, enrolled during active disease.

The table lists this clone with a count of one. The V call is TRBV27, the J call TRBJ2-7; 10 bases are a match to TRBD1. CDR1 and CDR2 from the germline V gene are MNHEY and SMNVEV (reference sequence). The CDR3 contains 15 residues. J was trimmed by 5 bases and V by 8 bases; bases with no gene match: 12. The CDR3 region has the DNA TGTGCCAGCGCCCGTCCGGGACAGGGGATGAACGAGCAGTACTTC. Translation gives CASARPGQGMNEQYF.

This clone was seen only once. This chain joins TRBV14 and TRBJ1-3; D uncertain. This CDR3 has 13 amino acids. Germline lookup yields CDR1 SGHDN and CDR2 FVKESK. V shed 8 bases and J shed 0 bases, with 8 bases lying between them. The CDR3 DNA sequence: TGTGCCAGCGAACGAGGCTCTGGAAACACCATATATTTT. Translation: CASERGSGNTIYF. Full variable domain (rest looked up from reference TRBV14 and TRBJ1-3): EAGVTQFPSHSVIEKGQTVTLRCDPISGHDNLYWYRRVMGKEIKFLLHFVKESKQDESGMPNNRFLAERTGGTYSTLKVQPAELEDSGVYFCASERGSGNTIYFGEGSWLTVV.

The CDR3 protein is CASSLGVAGPYNSPLHF. The CDR3 region has the DNA TGCGCCAGCAGCTTGGGGGTAGCGGGTCCCTATAATTCACCCCTCCACTTT. The chain carries TRBV5-1 and TRBJ1-6; D is unclear. V was clipped by 0 bases and J by 2 bases, with 12 bases between them. CDR3 size: 17 residues. Germline V CDR1 and CDR2: SGHRS, YFSETQ.

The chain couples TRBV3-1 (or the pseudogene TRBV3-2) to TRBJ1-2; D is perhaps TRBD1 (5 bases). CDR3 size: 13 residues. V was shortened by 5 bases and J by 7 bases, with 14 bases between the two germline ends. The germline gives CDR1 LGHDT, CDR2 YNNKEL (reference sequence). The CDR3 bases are TGTGCCAGCAGCGATCTCGACAGTACTGGCTACACCTTC. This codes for CASSDLDSTGYTF.

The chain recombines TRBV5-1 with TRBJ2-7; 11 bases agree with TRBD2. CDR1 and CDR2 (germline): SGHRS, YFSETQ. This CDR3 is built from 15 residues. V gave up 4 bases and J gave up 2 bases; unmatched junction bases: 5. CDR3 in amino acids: CASSPRLAGTYEQYF. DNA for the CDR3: TGCGCCAGCAGCCCCCGACTAGCGGGAACCTACGAGCAGTACTTC.

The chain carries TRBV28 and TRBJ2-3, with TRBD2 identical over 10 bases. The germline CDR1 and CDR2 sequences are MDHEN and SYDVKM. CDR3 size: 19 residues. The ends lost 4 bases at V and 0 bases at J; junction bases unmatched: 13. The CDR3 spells CASSWDETGLALSTDTQYF. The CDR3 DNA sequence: TGTGCCAGCAGTTGGGATGAAACGGGACTAGCGCTGAGCACAGATACGCAGTATTTT.

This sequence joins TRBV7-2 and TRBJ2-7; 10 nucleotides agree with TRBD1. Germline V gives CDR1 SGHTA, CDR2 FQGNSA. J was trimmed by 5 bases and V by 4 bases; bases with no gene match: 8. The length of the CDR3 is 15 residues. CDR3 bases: TGTGCCAGCAGCTCGTGGGGGGACAGGGGAAACGAGCAGTACTTC. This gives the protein CASSSWGDRGNEQYF.

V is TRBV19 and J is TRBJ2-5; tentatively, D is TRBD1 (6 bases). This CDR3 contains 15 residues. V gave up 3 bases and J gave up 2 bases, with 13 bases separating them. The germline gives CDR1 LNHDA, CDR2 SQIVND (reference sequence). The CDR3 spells CASSILGTQQETQYF. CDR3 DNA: TGTGCCAGTAGTATTCTGGGGACACAACAAGAGACCCAGTACTTC. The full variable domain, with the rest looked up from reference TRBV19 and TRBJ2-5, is DGGITQSPKYLFRKEGQNVTLSCEQNLNHDAMYWYRQDPGQGLRLIYYSQIVNDFQKGDIAEGYSVSREKKESFPLTVTSAQKNPTAFYLCASSILGTQQETQYFGPGTRLLVL.

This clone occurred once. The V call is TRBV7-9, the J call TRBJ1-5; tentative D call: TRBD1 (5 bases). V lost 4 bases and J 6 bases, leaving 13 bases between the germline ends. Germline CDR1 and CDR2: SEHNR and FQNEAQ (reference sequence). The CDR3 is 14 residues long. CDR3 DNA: TGTGCCAGCAGCTCCTACGGGGGAGGTCAGCCCCAGCATTTT. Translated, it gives CASSSYGGGQPQHF.

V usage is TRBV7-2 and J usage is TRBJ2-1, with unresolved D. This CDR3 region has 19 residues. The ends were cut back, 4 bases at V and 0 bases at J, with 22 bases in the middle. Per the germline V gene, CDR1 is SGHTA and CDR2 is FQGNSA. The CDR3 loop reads CASSSLNQRGWSSYNEQFF. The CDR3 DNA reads TGTGCCAGCAGCTCCTTAAACCAGCGAGGTTGGAGCTCCTACAATGAGCAGTTCTTC. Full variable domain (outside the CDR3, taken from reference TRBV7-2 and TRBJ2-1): GAGVSQSPSNKVTEKGKDVELRCDPISGHTALYWYRQSLGQGLEFLIYFQGNSAPDKSGLPSDRFSAERTGGSVSTLTIQRTQQEDSAVYLCASSSLNQRGWSSYNEQFFGPGTRLTVL.

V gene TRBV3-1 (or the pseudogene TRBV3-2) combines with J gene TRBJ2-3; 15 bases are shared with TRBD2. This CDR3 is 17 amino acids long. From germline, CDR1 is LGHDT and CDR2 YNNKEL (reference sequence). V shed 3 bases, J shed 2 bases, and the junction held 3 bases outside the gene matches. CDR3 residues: CASSQGTSGRTTDTQYF. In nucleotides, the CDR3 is TGTGCCAGCAGCCAGGGGACTAGCGGGAGGACCACAGATACGCAGTATTTT.

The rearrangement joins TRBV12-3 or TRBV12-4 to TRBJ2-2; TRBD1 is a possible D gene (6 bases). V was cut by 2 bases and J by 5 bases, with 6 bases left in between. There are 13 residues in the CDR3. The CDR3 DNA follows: TGTGCCAGCAGTTTAAGGGGGACCGGGGAGCTGTTTTTT. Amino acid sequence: CASSLRGTGELFF.

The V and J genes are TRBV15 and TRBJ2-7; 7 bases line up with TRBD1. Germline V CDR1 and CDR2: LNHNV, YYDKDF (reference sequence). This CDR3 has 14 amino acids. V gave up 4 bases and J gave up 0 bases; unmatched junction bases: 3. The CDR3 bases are TGTGCCACCAGCACCGGACAGGACTCCTACGAGCAGTACTTC. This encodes CATSTGQDSYEQYF. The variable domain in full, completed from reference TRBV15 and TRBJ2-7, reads DAMVIQNPRYQVTQFGKPVTLSCSQTLNHNVMYWYQQKSSQAPKLLFHYYDKDFNNEADTPDNFQSRRPNTSFCFLDIRSPGLGDTAMYLCATSTGQDSYEQYFGPGTRLTVT.

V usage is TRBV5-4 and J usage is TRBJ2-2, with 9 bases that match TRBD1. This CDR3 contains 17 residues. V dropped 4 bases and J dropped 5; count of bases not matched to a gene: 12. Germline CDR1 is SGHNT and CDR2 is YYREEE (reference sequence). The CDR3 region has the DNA TGTGCCAGCAGCCATAAGTTGACAGGGGGAGGGACCGGGGAGCTGTTTTTT. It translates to CASSHKLTGGGTGELFF.

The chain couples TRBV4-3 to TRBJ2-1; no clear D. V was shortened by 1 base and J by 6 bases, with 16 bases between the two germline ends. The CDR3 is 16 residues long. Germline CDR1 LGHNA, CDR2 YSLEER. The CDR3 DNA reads TGCGCCAGCAGCCAAGTCAATATTCTAGGTAGCAATGAGCAGTTCTTC. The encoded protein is CASSQVNILGSNEQFF.

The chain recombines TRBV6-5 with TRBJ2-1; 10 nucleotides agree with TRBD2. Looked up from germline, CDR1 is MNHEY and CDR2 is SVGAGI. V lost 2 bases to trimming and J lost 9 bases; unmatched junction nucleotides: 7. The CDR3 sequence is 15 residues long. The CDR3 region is CASSYGLAGDSEQFF. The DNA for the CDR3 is TGTGCCAGCAGTTACGGTCTAGCGGGAGATAGTGAGCAGTTCTTC.

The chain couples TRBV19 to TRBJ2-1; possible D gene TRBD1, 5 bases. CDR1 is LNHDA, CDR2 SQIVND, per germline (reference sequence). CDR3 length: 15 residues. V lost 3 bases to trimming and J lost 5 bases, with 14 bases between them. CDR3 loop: CASSITDSHHNEQFF. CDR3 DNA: TGTGCCAGTAGTATTACCGACAGCCACCACAATGAGCAGTTCTTC.

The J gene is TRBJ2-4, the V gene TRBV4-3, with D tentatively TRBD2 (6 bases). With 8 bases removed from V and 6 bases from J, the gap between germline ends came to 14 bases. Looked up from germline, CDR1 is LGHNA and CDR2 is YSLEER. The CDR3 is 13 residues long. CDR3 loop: CASAPSVSNIQYF. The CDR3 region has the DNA TGCGCCAGCGCCCCTAGCGTGTCAAACATTCAGTACTTC.

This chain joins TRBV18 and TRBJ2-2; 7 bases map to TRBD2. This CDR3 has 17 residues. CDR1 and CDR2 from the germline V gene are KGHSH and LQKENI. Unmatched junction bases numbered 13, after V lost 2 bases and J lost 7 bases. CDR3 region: CASSPGSSGTSSGELFF. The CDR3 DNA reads TGTGCCAGCTCACCAGGGTCGAGCGGGACGAGTAGCGGGGAGCTGTTTTTT.